This TCR beta chain was recorded in a study of blood T cell repertoires in COVID-19. Generated by immunoSEQ multiplex PCR, the TCRdb table keeps only in-frame clones and is missing some. The repertoire holds over 250,000 clones, about 87% seen once, with 3% in the top ten. Germline V CDR1 and CDR2: SGHRS, YFSETQ. Trimming shortened V by 2 bases and J by 9 bases, and 9 bases separated the two germline ends. CDR3 length equals 12 residues. This chain links TRBV5-1 with TRBJ2-1; maybe TRBD2 (5 bases). This receptor was identified in a woman aged 50 to 65 who had recovered from COVID-19. Sequenced material: PBMCs or T cells enriched from blood (not recorded which). CDR3: CASSFEGIEQFF. As DNA, the CDR3 is TGCGCCAGCAGCTTTGAGGGTATTGAGCAGTTCTTC.